This is a list of T cell receptor beta chains from one sample in a study of shared clonotypes between healthy human individuals. This table comes from immunoSEQ multiplex PCR, and its TCRdb copy is limited to in-frame clones, with some not included. The sample yields 640,000 or so clones, roughly 70% seen once. The sample was memory CD4+ T cells sorted from blood. The receptors originated from a woman between 25 and 40 years old in good health. Each CDR3 is given without its conserved first and last residue. A D gene is named only where the DNA matches it firmly. Rows may omit the clone size; those that give it use once, few, many or a size class.

TRBV18,NA,TRBJ2-3,TRBD2,ASSPQRDGDTQY
TRBV29-1,NA,TRBJ1-2,NA,SVEVAYQGYGYT
TRBV15,NA,TRBJ1-5,TRBD1,ATSGQGAQQPQH
TRBV7-9,many,TRBJ2-1,NA,ASSDLSTGSYNEQF
TRBV15,once,TRBJ2-7,NA,ATSRDRLLDYEQY
TRBV11-2,NA,TRBJ1-2,NA,ASSGQTSTGGYT
TRBV28,once,TRBJ2-7,TRBD2,ASRSTSGSAYEQY
TRBV15,NA,TRBJ2-4,NA,ATSRGTGGLNIQY
TRBV9,NA,TRBJ2-7,NA,ASSPRLGSGNYEQY
TRBV5-8,many,TRBJ2-3,NA,ASSLPETQY
TRBV5-6,NA,TRBJ1-4,TRBD1,ASSLYSGGGEKLF
TRBV5-1,NA,TRBJ2-2,NA,ASSSEGENTGELF
TRBV19,NA,TRBJ2-1,NA,ASSMETGDLYNEQF
TRBV5-1,NA,TRBJ1-1,NA,ASSPRDTGNTEAF
TRBV7-9,NA,TRBJ1-4,NA,ASSLEQSNEKLF
TRBV18,NA,TRBJ2-7,TRBD1,ASSQTDRARDEQY
TRBV5-1,NA,TRBJ1-1,TRBD1,ASHDPGGVLEAF
TRBV7-9,NA,TRBJ2-7,NA,ASSLAGVLPEGEQY
TRBV7-8,NA,TRBJ2-1,TRBD2,ASSSRAGGRSTEQF
TRBV28,NA,TRBJ2-7,TRBD1,ASSLYRIGTAYEQY
TRBV19,NA,TRBJ2-2,NA,ASSIWSTGELF
TRBV4-2,NA,TRBJ1-1,NA,ASSLQGVEAF